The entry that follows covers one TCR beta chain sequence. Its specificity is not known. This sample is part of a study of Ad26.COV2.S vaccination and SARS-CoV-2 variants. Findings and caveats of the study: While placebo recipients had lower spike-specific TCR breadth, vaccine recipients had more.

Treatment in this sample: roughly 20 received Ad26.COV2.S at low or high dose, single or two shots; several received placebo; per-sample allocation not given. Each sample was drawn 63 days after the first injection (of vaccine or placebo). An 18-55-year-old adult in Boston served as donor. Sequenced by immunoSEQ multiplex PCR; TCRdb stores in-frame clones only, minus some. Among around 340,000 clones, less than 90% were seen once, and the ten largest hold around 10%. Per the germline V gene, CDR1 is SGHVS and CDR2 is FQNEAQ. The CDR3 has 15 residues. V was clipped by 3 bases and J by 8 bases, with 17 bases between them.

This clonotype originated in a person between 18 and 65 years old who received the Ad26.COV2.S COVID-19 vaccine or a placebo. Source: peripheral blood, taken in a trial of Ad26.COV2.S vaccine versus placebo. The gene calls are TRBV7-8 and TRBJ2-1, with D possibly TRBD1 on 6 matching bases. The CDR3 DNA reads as TGTGCCAGCAGCTTTTTGGCAGGGGAAGGGGATGAGCAGTTCTTC. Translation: CASSFLAGEGDEQFF.